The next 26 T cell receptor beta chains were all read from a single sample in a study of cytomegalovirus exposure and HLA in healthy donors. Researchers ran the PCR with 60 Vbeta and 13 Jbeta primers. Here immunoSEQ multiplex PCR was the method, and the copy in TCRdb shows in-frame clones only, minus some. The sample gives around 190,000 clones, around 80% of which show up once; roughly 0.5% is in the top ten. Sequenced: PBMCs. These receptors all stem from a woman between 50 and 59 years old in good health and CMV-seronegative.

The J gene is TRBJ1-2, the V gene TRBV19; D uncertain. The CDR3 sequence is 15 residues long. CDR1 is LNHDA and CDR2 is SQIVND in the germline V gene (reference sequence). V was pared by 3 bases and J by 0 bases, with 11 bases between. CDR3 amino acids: CASSISIRANYGYTF. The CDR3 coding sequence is TGTGCCAGTAGTATCTCCATACGGGCTAACTATGGCTACACCTTC. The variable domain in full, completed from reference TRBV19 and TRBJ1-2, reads DGGITQSPKYLFRKEGQNVTLSCEQNLNHDAMYWYRQDPGQGLRLIYYSQIVNDFQKGDIAEGYSVSREKKESFPLTVTSAQKNPTAFYLCASSISIRANYGYTFGSGTRLTVV.

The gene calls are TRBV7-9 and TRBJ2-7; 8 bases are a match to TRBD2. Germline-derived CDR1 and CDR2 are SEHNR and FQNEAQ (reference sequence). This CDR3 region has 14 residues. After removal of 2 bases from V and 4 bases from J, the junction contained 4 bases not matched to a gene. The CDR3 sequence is CASSLSGSGYEQYF. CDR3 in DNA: TGTGCCAGCAGCTTAAGCGGGAGTGGGTACGAGCAGTACTTC.

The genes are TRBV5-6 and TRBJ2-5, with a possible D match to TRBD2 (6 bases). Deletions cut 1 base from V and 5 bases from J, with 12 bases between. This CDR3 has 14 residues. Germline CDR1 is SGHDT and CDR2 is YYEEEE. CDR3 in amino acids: CASSLQGTRETQYF. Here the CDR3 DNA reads TGTGCCAGCAGCTTGCAAGGGACTCGGGAGACCCAGTACTTC.

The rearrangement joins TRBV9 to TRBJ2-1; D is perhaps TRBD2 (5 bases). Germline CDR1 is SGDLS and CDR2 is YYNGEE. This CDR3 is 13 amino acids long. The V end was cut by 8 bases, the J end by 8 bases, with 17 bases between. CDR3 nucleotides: TGTGCCAGGGACGACCGGGGTGAGGATGAGCAGTTCTTC. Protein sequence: CARDDRGEDEQFF.

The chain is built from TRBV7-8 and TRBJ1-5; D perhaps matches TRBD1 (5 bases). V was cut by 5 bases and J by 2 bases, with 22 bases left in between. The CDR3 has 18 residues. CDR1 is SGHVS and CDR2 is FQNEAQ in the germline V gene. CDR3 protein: CASSERGLPGGGNQPQHF. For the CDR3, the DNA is TGTGCCAGCAGCGAAAGAGGGCTTCCCGGGGGGGGCAATCAGCCCCAGCATTTT.

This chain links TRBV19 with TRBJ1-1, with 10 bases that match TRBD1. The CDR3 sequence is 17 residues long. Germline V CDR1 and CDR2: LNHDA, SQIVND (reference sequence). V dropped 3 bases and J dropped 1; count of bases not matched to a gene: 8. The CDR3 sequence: CASSMDRGKVRNTEAFF. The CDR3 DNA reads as TGTGCCAGTAGTATGGACAGGGGGAAAGTGAGGAACACTGAAGCTTTCTTT. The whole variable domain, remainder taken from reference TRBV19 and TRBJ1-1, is DGGITQSPKYLFRKEGQNVTLSCEQNLNHDAMYWYRQDPGQGLRLIYYSQIVNDFQKGDIAEGYSVSREKKESFPLTVTSAQKNPTAFYLCASSMDRGKVRNTEAFFGQGTRLTVV.

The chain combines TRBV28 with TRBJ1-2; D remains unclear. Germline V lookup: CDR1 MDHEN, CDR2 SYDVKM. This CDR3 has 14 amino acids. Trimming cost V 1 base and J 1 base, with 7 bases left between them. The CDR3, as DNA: TGTGCCAGCAGTTTATATCACAGTAACTATGGCTACACCTTC. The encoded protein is CASSLYHSNYGYTF.

This CDR3 is CASSPDSAGGLSYEQYF. The CDR3, as DNA: TGTGCCAGCAGCCCAGACTCAGCGGGGGGGCTGTCCTACGAGCAGTACTTC. The V call is TRBV11-2, the J call TRBJ2-7, with TRBD2 identical over 10 bases. The J segment lost 1 base and the V segment lost 5 bases, leaving 11 bases of the junction unmatched. CDR1 and CDR2 (germline): SGHAT, FQNNGV. This CDR3 is 17 amino acids long.

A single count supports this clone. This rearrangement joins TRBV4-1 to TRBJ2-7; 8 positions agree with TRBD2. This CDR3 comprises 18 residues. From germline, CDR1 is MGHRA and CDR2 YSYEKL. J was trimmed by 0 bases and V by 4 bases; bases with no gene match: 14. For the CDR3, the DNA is TGCGCCAGCAGCCTATATTCGGGGCTAGCGGGCGACTCCTACGAGCAGTACTTC. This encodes CASSLYSGLAGDSYEQYF.

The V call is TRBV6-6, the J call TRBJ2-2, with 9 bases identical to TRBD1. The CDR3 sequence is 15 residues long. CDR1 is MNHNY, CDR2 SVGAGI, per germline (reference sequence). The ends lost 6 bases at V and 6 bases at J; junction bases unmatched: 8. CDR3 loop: CASSVRTGEAGELFF. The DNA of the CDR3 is TGTGCCAGCAGCGTCAGGACAGGGGAGGCCGGGGAGCTGTTTTTT.

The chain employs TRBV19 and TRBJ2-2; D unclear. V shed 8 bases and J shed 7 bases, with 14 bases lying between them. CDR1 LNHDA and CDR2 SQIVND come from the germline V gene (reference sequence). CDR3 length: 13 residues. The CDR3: CASAPRLGGELFF. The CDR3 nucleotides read TGTGCCAGTGCCCCCCGGCTAGGCGGGGAGCTGTTTTTT.

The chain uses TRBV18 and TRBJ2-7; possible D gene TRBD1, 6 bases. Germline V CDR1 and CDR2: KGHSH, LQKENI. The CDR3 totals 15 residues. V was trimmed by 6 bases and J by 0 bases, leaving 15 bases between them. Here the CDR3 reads CASSPTGTSSYEQYF. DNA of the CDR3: TGTGCCAGCTCGCCAACAGGGACCAGCTCCTACGAGCAGTACTTC.

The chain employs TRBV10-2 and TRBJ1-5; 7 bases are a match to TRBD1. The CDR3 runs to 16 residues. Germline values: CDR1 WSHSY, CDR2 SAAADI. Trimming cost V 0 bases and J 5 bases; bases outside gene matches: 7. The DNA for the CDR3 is TGCGCCAGCAGTGAGTCGGTCAGGGGGGTTGATCAGCCCCAGCATTTT. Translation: CASSESVRGVDQPQHF.

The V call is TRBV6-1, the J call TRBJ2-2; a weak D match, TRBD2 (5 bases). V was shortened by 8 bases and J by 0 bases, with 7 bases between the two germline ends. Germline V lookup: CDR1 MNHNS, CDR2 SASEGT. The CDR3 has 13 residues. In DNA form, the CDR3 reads TGTGCCAGCGGACTCTCGAACACCGGGGAGCTGTTTTTT. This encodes CASGLSNTGELFF.

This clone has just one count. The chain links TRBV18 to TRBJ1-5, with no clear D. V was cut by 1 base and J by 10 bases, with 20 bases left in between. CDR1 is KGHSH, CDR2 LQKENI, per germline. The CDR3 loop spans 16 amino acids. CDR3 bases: TGTGCCAGCTCACCACGAGATTTACGGTTGCCGTCTCCCCAGCATTTT. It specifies CASSPRDLRLPSPQHF. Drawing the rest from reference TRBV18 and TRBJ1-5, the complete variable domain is NAGVMQNPRHLVRRRGQEARLRCSPMKGHSHVYWYRQLPEEGLKFMVYLQKENIIDESGMPKERFSAEFPKEGPSILRIQQVVRGDSAAYFCASSPRDLRLPSPQHFGDGTRLSIL.

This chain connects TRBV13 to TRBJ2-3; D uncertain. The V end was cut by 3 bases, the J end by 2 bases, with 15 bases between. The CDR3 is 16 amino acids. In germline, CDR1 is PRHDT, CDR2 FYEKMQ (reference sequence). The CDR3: CASSLARGPHTDTQYF. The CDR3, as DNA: TGTGCCAGCAGCTTGGCTAGAGGCCCCCACACAGATACGCAGTATTTT.

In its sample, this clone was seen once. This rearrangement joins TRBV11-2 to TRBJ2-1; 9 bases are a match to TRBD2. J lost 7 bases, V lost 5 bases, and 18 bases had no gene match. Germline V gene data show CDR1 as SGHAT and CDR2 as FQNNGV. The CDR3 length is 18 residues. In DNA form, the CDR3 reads TGTGCCAGCAGCACGGCGGGAGGGTGGGGGGAAAAAAGAAATGAGCAGTTCTTC. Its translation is CASSTAGGWGEKRNEQFF.

CDR3 nucleotides: TGTGCCAGCAGCTTACGGGGGATTTCCGGAGATACGCAGTATTTT. Protein sequence: CASSLRGISGDTQYF. The rearrangement uses TRBV11-3 and TRBJ2-3, with D perhaps matching TRBD2 (6 bases). The germline gives CDR1 SGHNT, CDR2 YENEEA. The CDR3 loop spans 15 amino acids. V lost 2 bases, J lost 5 bases, and 14 bases lay in between. Filled out from reference TRBV11-3 and TRBJ2-3, the complete variable domain reads EAGVVQSPRYKIIEKKQPVAFWCNPISGHNTLYWYLQNLGQGPELLIRYENEEAVDDSQLPKDRFSAERLKGVDSTLKIQPAELGDSAVYLCASSLRGISGDTQYFGPGTRLTVL.

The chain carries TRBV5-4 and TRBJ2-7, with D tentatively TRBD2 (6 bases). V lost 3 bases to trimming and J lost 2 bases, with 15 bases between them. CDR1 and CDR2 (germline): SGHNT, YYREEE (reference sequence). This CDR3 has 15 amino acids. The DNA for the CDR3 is TGTGCCAGCAGCTCTGGCGGGGACCCCACCTACGAGCAGTACTTC. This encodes CASSSGGDPTYEQYF.

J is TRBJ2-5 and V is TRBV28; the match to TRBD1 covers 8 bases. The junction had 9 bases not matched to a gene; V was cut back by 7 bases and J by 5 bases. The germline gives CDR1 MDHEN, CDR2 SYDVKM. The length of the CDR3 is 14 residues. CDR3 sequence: CASNPGGVWETQYF. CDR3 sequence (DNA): TGTGCCAGCAATCCAGGGGGCGTTTGGGAGACCCAGTACTTC.

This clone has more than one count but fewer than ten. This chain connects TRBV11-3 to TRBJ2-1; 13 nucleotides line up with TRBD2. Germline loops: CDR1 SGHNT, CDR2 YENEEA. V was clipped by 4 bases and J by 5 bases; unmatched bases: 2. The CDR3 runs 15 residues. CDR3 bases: TGTGCCAGCAGCTCCGGACTAGCGGGAGACAATGAGCAGTTCTTC. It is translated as CASSSGLAGDNEQFF.

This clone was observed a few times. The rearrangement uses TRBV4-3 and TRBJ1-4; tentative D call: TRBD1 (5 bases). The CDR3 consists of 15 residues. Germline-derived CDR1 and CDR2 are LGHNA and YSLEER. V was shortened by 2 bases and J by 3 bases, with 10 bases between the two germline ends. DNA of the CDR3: TGCGCCAGCAGCCAAAACGGGGGGTCTAATGAAAAACTGTTTTTT. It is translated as CASSQNGGSNEKLFF.

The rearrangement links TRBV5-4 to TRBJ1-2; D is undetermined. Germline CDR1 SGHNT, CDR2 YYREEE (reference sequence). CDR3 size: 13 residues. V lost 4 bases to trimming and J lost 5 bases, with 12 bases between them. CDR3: CASSGSGSYGYTF. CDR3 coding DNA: TGTGCCAGCAGCGGATCTGGGAGTTATGGCTACACCTTC.

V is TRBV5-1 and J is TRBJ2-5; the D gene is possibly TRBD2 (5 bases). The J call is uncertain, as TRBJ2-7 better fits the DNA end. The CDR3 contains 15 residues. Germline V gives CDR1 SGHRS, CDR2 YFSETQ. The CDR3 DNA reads TGCGCCAGCAGCTACGACGTGGCAGGCGGGTACGAGCAGTACTTC. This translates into CASSYDVAGGYEQYF.

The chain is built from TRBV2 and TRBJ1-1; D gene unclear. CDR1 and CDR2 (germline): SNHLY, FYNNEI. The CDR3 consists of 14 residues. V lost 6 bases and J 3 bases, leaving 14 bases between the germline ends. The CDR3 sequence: CASSRTGGDTEAFF. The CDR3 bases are TGTGCCAGCAGCCGAACTGGCGGGGACACTGAAGCTTTCTTT. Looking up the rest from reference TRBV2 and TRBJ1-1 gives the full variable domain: EPEVTQTPSHQVTQMGQEVILRCVPISNHLYFYWYRQILGQKVEFLVSFYNNEISEKSEIFDDQFSVERPDGSNFTLKIRSTKLEDSAMYFCASSRTGGDTEAFFGQGTRLTVV.

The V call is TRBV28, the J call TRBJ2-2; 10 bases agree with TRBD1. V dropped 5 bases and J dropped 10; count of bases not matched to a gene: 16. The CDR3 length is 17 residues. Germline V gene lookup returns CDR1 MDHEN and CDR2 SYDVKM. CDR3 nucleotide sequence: TGTGCCAGCAGTCCAACCTCGACAGGGGGCCCTTTGAAGGAGCTGTTTTTT. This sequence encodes CASSPTSTGGPLKELFF.